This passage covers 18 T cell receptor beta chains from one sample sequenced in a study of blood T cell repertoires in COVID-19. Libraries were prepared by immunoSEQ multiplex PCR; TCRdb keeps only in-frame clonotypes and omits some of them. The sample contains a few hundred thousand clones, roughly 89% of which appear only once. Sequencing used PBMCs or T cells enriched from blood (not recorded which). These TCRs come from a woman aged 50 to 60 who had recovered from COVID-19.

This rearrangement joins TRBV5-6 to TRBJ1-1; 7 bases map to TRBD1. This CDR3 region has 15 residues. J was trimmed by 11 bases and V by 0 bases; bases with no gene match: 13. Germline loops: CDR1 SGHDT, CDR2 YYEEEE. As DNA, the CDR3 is TGTGCCAGCAGCTTGGGGACCGGGACAGCGATCTATGCTTTCTTT. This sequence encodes CASSLGTGTAIYAFF.

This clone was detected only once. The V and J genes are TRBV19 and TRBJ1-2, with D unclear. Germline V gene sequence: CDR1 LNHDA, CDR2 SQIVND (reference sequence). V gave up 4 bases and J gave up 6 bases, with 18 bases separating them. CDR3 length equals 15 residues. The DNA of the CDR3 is TGTGCCAGTAGTAGGGCGGAGGCGCCAATCCATGGCTACACCTTC. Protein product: CASSRAEAPIHGYTF.

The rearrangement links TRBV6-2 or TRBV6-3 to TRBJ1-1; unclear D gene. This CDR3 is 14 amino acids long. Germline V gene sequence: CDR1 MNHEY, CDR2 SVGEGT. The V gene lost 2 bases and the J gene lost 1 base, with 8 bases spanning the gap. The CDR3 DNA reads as TGTGCCAGCAGTTACCAACCAGGGAACACTGAAGCTTTCTTT. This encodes CASSYQPGNTEAFF.

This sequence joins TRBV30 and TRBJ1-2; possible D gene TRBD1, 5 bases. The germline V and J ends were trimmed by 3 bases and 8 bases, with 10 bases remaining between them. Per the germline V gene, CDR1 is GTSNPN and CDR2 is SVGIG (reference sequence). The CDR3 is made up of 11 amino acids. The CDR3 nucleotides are TGTGCCTGGAGCAGGGCACGCGGCTACACCTTC. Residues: CAWSRARGYTF. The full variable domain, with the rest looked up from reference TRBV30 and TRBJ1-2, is SQTIHQWPATLVQPVGSPLSLECTVEGTSNPNLYWYRQAAGRGLQLLFYSVGIGQISSEVPQNLSASRPQDRQFILSSKKLLLSDSGFYLCAWSRARGYTFGSGTRLTVV.

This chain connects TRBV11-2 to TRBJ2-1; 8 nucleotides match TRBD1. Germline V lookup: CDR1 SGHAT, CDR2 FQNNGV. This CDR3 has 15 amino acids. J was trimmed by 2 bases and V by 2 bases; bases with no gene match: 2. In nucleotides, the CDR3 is TGTGCCAGCAGCTTACAGGGGGCCACCTACAATGAGCAGTTCTTC. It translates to CASSLQGATYNEQFF. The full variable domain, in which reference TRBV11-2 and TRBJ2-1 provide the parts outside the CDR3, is EAGVAQSPRYKIIEKRQSVAFWCNPISGHATLYWYQQILGQGPKLLIQFQNNGVVDDSQLPKDRFSAERLKGVDSTLKIQPAKLEDSAVYLCASSLQGATYNEQFFGPGTRLTVL.

The CDR3 nucleotides read TGCGCCAGCAGGACGGACCCGGGGGGCTATGGCTACACCTTC. Translated: CASRTDPGGYGYTF. V gene TRBV5-1 combines with J gene TRBJ1-2; TRBD1 might be the D (5 bases). Per the germline V gene, CDR1 is SGHRS and CDR2 is YFSETQ. This CDR3 has 14 residues. V lost 5 bases, J lost 4 bases, and 15 bases lay in between.

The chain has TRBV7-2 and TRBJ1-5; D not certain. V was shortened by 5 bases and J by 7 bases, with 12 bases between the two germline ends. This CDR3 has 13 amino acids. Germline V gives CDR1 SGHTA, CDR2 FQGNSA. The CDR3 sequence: CASSTESGQPQHF. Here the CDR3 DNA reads TGTGCCAGCAGCACGGAAAGCGGACAGCCCCAGCATTTT.

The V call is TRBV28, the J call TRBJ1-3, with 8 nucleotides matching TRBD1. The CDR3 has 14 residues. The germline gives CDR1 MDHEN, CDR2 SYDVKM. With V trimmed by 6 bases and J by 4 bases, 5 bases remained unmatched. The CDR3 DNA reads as TGTGCCAGCAGCGACAGGGGATTAGGAAACACCATATATTTT. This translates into CASSDRGLGNTIYF.

The CDR3 region has the DNA TGTGCCAGTAGTGTCTTCGGGGGTGGGATGTCGGATACGCAGTATTTT. It yields the protein CASSVFGGGMSDTQYF. The gene calls are TRBV19 and TRBJ2-3; the D gene is possibly TRBD2 (6 bases). V was shortened by 5 bases and J by 6 bases, with 21 bases between the two germline ends. Germline V gene data show CDR1 as LNHDA and CDR2 as SQIVND (reference sequence). CDR3 length: 16 residues. The whole variable domain, filled in from reference TRBV19 and TRBJ2-3, reads DGGITQSPKYLFRKEGQNVTLSCEQNLNHDAMYWYRQDPGQGLRLIYYSQIVNDFQKGDIAEGYSVSREKKESFPLTVTSAQKNPTAFYLCASSVFGGGMSDTQYFGPGTRLTVL.

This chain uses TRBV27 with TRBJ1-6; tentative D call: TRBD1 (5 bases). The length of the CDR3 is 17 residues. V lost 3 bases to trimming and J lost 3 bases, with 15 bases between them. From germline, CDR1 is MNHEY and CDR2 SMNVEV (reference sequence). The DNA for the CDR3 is TGTGCCAGCAGTTTGGGGCGTCATTTAATCTATAATTCACCCCTCCACTTT. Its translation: CASSLGRHLIYNSPLHF.

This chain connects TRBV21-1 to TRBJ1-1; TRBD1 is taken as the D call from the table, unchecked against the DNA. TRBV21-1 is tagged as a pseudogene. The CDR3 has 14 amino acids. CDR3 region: CASSKFRGNTEAFF. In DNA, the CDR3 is TGTGCCAGCAGCAAATTCAGGGGAAACACTGAAGCTTTCTTT.

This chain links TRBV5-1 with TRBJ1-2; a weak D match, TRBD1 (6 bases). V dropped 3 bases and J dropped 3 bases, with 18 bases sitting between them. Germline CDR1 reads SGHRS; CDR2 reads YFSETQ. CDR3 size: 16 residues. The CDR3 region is CASSSLQGARDYGYTF. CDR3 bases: TGCGCCAGCAGCTCTCTACAGGGCGCTCGGGACTATGGCTACACCTTC.

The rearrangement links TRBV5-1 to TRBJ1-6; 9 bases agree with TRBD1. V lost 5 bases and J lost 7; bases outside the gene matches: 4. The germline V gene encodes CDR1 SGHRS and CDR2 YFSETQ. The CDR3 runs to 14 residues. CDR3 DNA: TGCGCCAGCAGACGGGACAGGGCCAATTCACCCCTCCACTTT. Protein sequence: CASRRDRANSPLHF.

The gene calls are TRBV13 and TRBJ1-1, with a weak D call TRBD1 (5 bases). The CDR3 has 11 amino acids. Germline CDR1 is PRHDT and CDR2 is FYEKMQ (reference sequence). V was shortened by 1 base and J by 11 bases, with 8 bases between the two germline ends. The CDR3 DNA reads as TGTGCCAGCAGCTTAGCCAGGGTGGCTTTCTTT. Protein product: CASSLARVAFF. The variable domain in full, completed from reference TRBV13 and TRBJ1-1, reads AAGVIQSPRHLIKEKRETATLKCYPIPRHDTVYWYQQGPGQDPQFLISFYEKMQSDKGSIPDRFSAQQFSDYHSELNMSSLELGDSALYFCASSLARVAFFGQGTRLTVV.

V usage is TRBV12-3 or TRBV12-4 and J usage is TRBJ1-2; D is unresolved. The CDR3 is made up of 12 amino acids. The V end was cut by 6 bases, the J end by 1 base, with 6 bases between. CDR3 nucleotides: TGTGCCAGCAGGGCGGGTAACTATGGCTACACCTTC. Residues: CASRAGNYGYTF.

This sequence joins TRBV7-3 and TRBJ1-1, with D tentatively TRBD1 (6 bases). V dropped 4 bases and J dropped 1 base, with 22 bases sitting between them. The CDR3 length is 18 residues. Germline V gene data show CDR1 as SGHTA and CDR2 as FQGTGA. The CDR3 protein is CASSSQLGAGGANTEAFF. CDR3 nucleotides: TGTGCCAGCAGCTCCCAGCTGGGGGCGGGGGGCGCGAACACTGAAGCTTTCTTT.

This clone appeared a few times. As DNA, the CDR3 is TGTGCCAGCAGCAGACAGGGGTTAGGCTACACCTTC. Translating gives CASSRQGLGYTF. V is TRBV7-2 and J is TRBJ1-2; 8 positions match TRBD1. In germline, CDR1 is SGHTA, CDR2 FQGNSA. CDR3 size: 12 residues. V dropped 5 bases and J dropped 8; count of bases not matched to a gene: 4.

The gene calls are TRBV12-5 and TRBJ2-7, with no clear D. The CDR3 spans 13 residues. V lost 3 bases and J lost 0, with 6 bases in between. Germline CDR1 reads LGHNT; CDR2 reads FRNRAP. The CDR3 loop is CASGFGSSYEQYF. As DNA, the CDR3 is TGTGCTAGTGGTTTCGGTAGCTCCTACGAGCAGTACTTC.